This TCR beta chain was obtained from a study of cytomegalovirus exposure and HLA in healthy donors. With 60 Vbeta and 13 Jbeta primers, the PCR was carried out. TCRdb keeps only in-frame clones here, not all; method: immunoSEQ multiplex PCR. The sample lists fewer than 200,000 clones; 82% were seen once. Worth noting for this clone: The antigen is not known.

Whole-study findings and limits: In terms of immune exposure information, only CMV serostatus was available. Across donors, sequencing depth was assumed by presence/absence analyses to be roughly uniform. Common viral pathogens (according to a later analysis) appeared linked to several of the most significant clusters. According to reports, the classifier identified cytomegalovirus status with high specificity and sensitivity.

The V gene lost 1 base and the J gene lost 0 bases, with 8 bases spanning the gap. Germline-derived CDR1 and CDR2 are LGHNA and YNFKEQ. The CDR3 spans 15 residues. Material: PBMCs. V usage is TRBV4-2 and J usage is TRBJ2-3; D not resolved. The source of this sequence is a male donor in good health and CMV-seronegative. This CDR3 reads CASSQAWASTDTQYF. CDR3 nucleotides: TGTGCCAGCAGCCAAGCCTGGGCCAGCACAGATACGCAGTATTTT.